Following are 10 T cell receptor beta chains from one sample sequenced in a study of shared clonotypes between healthy human individuals. The repertoire was sequenced with immunoSEQ multiplex PCR; TCRdb's copy has only in-frame clones and lacks some. Of approximately 240,000 clones in the sample, approximately 65% were seen once. What was sequenced was memory CD4+ T cells sorted from blood. The subset here: CD45RA-negative fraction. Every receptor here comes from a man aged 25 to 40 in good health.

This sequence joins TRBV29-1 and TRBJ2-5; no definite D call. With 8 bases removed from V and 3 bases from J, the gap between germline ends came to 13 bases. Germline CDR1 is SQVTM and CDR2 is ANQGSEA. The CDR3 length is 12 residues. The CDR3 DNA reads TGCAGCACTCGACACCTAGAAGAGACCCAGTACTTC. It is translated as CSTRHLEETQYF.

The chain combines TRBV13 with TRBJ2-7; TRBD1 matches 8 bases. Germline V CDR1 and CDR2: PRHDT, FYEKMQ (reference sequence). The CDR3 is 14 amino acids. J gave up 3 bases and V 4 bases, and 5 bases lay outside the gene matches. CDR3 region: CASSWDRSGYEQYF. CDR3 nucleotide sequence: TGTGCCAGCAGCTGGGACAGGTCAGGCTACGAGCAGTACTTC.

The rearrangement links TRBV5-4 to TRBJ1-4; D ambiguous. CDR1 SGHNT and CDR2 YYREEE come from the germline V gene (reference sequence). V lost 0 bases and J 8 bases, leaving 20 bases between the germline ends. The CDR3 is 17 residues long. The CDR3 reads CASSLASQLGGNEKLFF. Here the CDR3 DNA reads TGTGCCAGCAGCTTGGCAAGCCAACTGGGAGGTAACGAAAAACTGTTTTTT. The full variable domain, rest sourced from reference TRBV5-4 and TRBJ1-4, is ETGVTQSPTHLIKTRGQQVTLRCSSQSGHNTVSWYQQALGQGPQFIFQYYREEENGRGNFPPRFSGLQFPNYSSELNVNALELDDSALYLCASSLASQLGGNEKLFFGSGTQLSVL.

V usage is TRBV5-1 and J usage is TRBJ2-7; D may correspond to TRBD1 or TRBD2 (7 bases each). This CDR3 has 15 amino acids. In germline, CDR1 is SGHRS, CDR2 YFSETQ. V was shortened by 1 base and J by 3 bases, with 14 bases between the two germline ends. CDR3 sequence reads: CASSLSPGGVYEQYF. In nucleotides, the CDR3 is TGCGCCAGCAGCTTGTCCCCAGGGGGGGTCTACGAGCAGTACTTC. The variable domain in full, completed from reference TRBV5-1 and TRBJ2-7, reads KAGVTQTPRYLIKTRGQQVTLSCSPISGHRSVSWYQQTPGQGLQFLFEYFSETQRNKGNFPGRFSGRQFSNSRSEMNVSTLELGDSALYLCASSLSPGGVYEQYFGPGTRLTVT.

The chain couples TRBV7-9 to TRBJ2-1; 9 bases are shared with TRBD2. CDR3 length: 14 residues. CDR1 is SEHNR and CDR2 is FQNEAQ in the germline V gene (reference sequence). The V and J ends lost 5 bases and 10 bases, in that order; junction bases with no gene match: 9. CDR3 coding DNA: TGTGCCAGCAGCCCCGGGACTAGCAAGCCCGAGCAGTTCTTC. Amino acid sequence: CASSPGTSKPEQFF.

In this sample, this clone turned up a few times. The chain recombines TRBV4-1 with TRBJ2-5; maybe TRBD2 (5 bases). This CDR3 comprises 16 residues. Trimming pared 1 base from V and 4 bases from J, leaving 16 bases between. Germline CDR1 and CDR2: MGHRA and YSYEKL. This chain's CDR3 is CASSQVKAGGLETQYF. DNA of the CDR3: TGCGCCAGCAGCCAAGTAAAGGCAGGAGGCCTAGAGACCCAGTACTTC.

This rearrangement joins TRBV18 to TRBJ1-1; no clear D. The ends were cut back, 3 bases at V and 6 bases at J, with 14 bases in the middle. CDR3 length equals 14 residues. Looked up from germline, CDR1 is KGHSH and CDR2 is LQKENI. The CDR3, as DNA: TGTGCCAGCTCACCGTCCGGTACCGTATCTGAAGCTTTCTTT. Its translation: CASSPSGTVSEAFF.

This clone was counted at least ten times. Other DNA sequences in the sample encode the same CDR3. The chain couples TRBV5-4 to TRBJ2-3; perhaps TRBD2 as D (5 bases). Germline V gene lookup returns CDR1 SGHNT and CDR2 YYREEE (reference sequence). CDR3 length equals 15 residues. The V end lost 2 bases, the J end lost 2 bases, and 12 bases lay between the germline ends. The CDR3, as DNA: TGTGCCAGCAGCTTAGACCGAGGGCACACAGATACGCAGTATTTT. Translated: CASSLDRGHTDTQYF.

V usage is TRBV4-3 and J usage is TRBJ1-2, with D unclear. Between the trimmed V and J ends, which lost 0 bases and 0 bases, there was a span of 8 bases. This CDR3 comprises 15 residues. From germline, CDR1 is LGHNA and CDR2 YSLEER. This CDR3 reads CASSQDPVSNYGYTF. Here the CDR3 DNA reads TGCGCCAGCAGCCAAGACCCAGTTTCTAACTATGGCTACACCTTC.

The genes are TRBV4-1 and TRBJ1-2; 7 bases agree with TRBD1. Unmatched junction bases numbered 11, after V lost 1 base and J lost 6 bases. This CDR3 region has 16 residues. Germline V gene lookup returns CDR1 MGHRA and CDR2 YSYEKL. The CDR3 sequence: CASSQAIGGGSDGYTF. CDR3 DNA sequence: TGCGCCAGCAGCCAAGCAATAGGGGGCGGGTCGGATGGCTACACCTTC.